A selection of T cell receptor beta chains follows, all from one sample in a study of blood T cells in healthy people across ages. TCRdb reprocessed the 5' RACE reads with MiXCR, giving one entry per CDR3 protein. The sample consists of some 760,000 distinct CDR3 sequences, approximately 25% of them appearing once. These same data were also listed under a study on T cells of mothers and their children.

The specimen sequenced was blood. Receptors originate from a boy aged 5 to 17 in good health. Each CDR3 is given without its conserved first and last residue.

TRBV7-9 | ASSLAGGYGTGELF
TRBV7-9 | ASSFDREIGETQY
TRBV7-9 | ASSLNEQAL
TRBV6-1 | ASSLWEPGQGKETQY
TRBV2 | ASRGEGGGTEAF
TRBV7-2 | ASSLGGQSGTRSYEQY
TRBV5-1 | ASSLGHGSGANVLT
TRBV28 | ASSFSWGGETQY
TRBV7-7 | ASSLEGEPTGELF
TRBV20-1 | SASAGAASTDTQY
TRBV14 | ASSQGRGMQETQY
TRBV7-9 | ASSITQLYQETQY
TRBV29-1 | SVRIGGSSDQPQH
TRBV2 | ASSSSGIRTDTQY
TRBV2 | ASSEDTGTGNQPQH
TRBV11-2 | ASSLVGGRRDEQY
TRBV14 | ASSKVRGSTDTQY
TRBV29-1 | SVAWDTLNTEAF
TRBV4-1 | ASSRDSEWAEAF
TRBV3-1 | ASSHGQGTLPLH
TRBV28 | ASSSLDRFQETRY
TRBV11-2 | ASGLNGVSYEQY
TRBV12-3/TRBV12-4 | ATLRSGGYT
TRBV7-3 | ASSSSLAGEETQY
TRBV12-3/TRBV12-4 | ASSRDGLKSPLH
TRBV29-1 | SVSRGLRTEAF
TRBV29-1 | SVQSGGLNYEQY
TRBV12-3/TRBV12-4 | ASSLHVGNTEAF
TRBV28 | ASNHQGVKETQY
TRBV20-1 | CAKLAGVYEQY
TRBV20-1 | SATGATISYEQY
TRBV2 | ASSEALLLGPTTSGGLDEQF
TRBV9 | ASSVEGSWDMYGYT
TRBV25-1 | ASTPTGLPYEQY
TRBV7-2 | ASSLVTGEQY
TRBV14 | ASSRSGDDRIYQPQH
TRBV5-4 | ASSAAGTSGNDEQF
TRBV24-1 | ATSVGQDQETQY
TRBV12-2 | ASRLEGMYGLALFYEQY